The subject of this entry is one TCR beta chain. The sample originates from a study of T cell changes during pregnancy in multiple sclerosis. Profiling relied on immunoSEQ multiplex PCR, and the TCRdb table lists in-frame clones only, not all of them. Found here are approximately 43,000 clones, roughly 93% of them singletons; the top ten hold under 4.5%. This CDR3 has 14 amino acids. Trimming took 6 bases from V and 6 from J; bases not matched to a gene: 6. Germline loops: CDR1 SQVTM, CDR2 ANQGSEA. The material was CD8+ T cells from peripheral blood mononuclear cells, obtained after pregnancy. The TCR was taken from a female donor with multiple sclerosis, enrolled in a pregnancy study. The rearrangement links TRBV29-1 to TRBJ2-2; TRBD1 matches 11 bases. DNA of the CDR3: TGCAGCGTAGATGGACAGGGGGCCGCCGGGGAGCTGTTTTTT. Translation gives CSVDGQGAAGELFF.